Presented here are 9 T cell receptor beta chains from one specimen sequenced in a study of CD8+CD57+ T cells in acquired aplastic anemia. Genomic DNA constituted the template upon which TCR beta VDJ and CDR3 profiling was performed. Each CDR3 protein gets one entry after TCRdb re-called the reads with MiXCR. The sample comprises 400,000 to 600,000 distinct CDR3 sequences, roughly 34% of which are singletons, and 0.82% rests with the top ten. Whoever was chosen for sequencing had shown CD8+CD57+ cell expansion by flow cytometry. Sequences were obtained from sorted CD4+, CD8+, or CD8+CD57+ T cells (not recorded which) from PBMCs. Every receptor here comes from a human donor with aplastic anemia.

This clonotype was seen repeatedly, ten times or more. CDR3 sequence: CASSAGFGLNTEAFF. The CDR3 coding sequence is TGTGCCAGTAGTGCGGGGTTTGGCCTGAACACTGAAGCTTTCTTT. This rearrangement joins TRBV19 to TRBJ1-1; D uncertain. This CDR3 is built from 15 residues. Trimming shortened V by 5 bases and J by 0 bases, and 13 bases separated the two germline ends. Germline V lookup: CDR1 LNHDA, CDR2 SQIVND (reference sequence).

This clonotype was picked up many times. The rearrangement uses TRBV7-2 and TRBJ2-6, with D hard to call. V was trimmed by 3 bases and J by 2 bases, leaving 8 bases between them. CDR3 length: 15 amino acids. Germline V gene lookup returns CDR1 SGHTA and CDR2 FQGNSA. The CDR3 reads CASSLEIAGANVLTF. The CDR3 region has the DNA TGTGCCAGCAGCTTGGAGATAGCTGGGGCCAACGTCCTGACTTTC.

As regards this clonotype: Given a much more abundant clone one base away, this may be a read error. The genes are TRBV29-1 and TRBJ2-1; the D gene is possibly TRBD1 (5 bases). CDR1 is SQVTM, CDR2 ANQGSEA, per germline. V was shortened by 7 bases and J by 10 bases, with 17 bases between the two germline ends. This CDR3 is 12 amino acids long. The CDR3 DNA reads TGCAGCGCCCCGACACCCTCAGGGGAGCAGTTCTTC. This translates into CSAPTPSGEQFF.

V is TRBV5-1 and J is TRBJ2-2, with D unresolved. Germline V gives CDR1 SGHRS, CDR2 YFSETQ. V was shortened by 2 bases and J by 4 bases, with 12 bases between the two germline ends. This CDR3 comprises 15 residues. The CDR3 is CASSFEKLPTGELFF. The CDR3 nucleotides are TGCGCCAGCAGCTTCGAAAAGCTGCCCACCGGGGAGCTGTTTTTT.

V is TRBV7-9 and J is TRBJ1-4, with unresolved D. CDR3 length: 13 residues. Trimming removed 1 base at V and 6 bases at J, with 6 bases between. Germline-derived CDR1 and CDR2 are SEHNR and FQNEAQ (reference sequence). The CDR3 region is CASSLVKDEKLFF. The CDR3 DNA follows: TGTGCCAGCAGCTTAGTTAAAGATGAAAAACTGTTTTTT. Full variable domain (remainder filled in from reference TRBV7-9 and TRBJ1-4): DTGVSQNPRHKITKRGQNVTFRCDPISEHNRLYWYRQTLGQGPEFLTYFQNEAQLEKSRLLSDRFSAERPKGSFSTLEIQRTEQGDSAMYLCASSLVKDEKLFFGSGTQLSVL.

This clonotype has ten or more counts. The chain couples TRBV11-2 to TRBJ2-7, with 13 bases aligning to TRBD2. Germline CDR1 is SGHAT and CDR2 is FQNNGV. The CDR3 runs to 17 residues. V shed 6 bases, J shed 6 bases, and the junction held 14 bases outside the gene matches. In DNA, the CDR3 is TGTGCCAGCAGTTTACTAGCGGGAGGGCCCGTAGCCGGCGAGCAGTACTTC. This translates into CASSLLAGGPVAGEQYF.

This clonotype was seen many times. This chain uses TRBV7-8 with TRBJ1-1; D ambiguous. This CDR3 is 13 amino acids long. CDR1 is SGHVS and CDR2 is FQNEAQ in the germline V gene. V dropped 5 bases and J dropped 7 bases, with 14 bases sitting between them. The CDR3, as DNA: TGTGCCAGCAGCGTCCCTCCGGGGATTGAAGCTTTCTTT. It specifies CASSVPPGIEAFF. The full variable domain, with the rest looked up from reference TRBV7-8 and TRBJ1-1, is GAGVSQSPRYKVAKRGQDVALRCDPISGHVSLFWYQQALGQGPEFLTYFQNEAQLDKSGLPSDRFFAERPEGSVSTLKIQRTQQEDSAVYLCASSVPPGIEAFFGQGTRLTVV.

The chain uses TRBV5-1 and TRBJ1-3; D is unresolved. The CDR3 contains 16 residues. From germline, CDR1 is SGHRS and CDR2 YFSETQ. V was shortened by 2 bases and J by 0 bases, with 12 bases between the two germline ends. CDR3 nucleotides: TGCGCCAGCAGCTTACCAACGACGGGCTCTGGAAACACCATATATTTT. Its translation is CASSLPTTGSGNTIYF. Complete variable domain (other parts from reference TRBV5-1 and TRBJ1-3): KAGVTQTPRYLIKTRGQQVTLSCSPISGHRSVSWYQQTPGQGLQFLFEYFSETQRNKGNFPGRFSGRQFSNSRSEMNVSTLELGDSALYLCASSLPTTGSGNTIYFGEGSWLTVV.

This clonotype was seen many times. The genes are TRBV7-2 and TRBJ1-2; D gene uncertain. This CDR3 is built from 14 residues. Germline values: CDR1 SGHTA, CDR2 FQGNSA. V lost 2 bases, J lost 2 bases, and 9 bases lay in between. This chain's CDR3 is CASSLSNRNYGYTF. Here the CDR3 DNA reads TGTGCCAGCAGCTTATCTAACAGAAACTATGGCTACACCTTC.